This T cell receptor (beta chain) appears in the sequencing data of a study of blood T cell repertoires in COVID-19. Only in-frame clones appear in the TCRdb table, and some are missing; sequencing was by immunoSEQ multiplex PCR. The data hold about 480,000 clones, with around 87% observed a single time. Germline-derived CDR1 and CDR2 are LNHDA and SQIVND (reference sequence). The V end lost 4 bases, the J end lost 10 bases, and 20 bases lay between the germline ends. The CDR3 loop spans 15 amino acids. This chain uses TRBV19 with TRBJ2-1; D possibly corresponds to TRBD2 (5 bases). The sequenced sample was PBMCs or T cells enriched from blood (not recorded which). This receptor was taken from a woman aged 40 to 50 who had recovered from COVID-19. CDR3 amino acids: CASSTPWTATGEQFF. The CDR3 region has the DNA TGTGCCAGTAGTACCCCCTGGACTGCTACTGGGGAGCAGTTCTTC.